This TCR beta chain was profiled in a study of brain T cells in children with intractable seizures. Study-wide results and caveats: Absence of clones before surgery may stem from lower sequencing depth.

This clone was seen a handful of times. Its antigen is not known. The repertoire was sequenced with immunoSEQ multiplex PCR; TCRdb's copy has only in-frame clones and lacks some. The table lists about 350,000 clones, over 90% of them singletons. This CDR3 has 15 residues. The V gene lost 1 base and the J gene lost 2 bases, with 8 bases spanning the gap. Germline values: CDR1 SEHNR, CDR2 FQNEAQ (reference sequence). Time point described: blood from clinic visit 5 months post-surgery; TSC patient then seizure free. Only cases whose brain tissue showed the highest T cell transcript signatures were sequenced.

The chain has TRBV7-9 and TRBJ2-2; D is unclear. The source of this sequence is a boy younger than two with tuberous sclerosis and intractable seizures. The source was peripheral blood, collected less than 6 months after surgery. This CDR3 reads CASSLDAVNTGELFF. The CDR3 DNA is TGTGCCAGCAGCTTAGACGCTGTAAACACCGGGGAGCTGTTTTTT. The variable domain in full, with the rest retrieved from reference TRBV7-9 and TRBJ2-2, is DTGVSQNPRHKITKRGQNVTFRCDPISEHNRLYWYRQTLGQGPEFLTYFQNEAQLEKSRLLSDRFSAERPKGSFSTLEIQRTEQGDSAMYLCASSLDAVNTGELFFGEGSRLTVL.